The 19 T cell receptor beta chains below come from one sample, sequenced in a study of OX40 agonist ivuxolimab in advanced cancers. Profiling relied on immunoSEQ multiplex PCR, and the TCRdb table lists in-frame clones only, not all of them. The sample holds over 55,000 clones; about 89% are singletons and the top ten take around 1.8%. This sample comprised CD4+ or CD8+ T cells sorted from blood, obtained in a trial of the OX40 agonist ivuxolimab. All receptors derive from an adult with an advanced solid tumor such as melanoma, head and neck, liver or kidney cancer.

This chain joins TRBV28 and TRBJ2-4; the D gene is possibly TRBD2 (5 bases). The V gene lost 1 base and the J gene lost 5 bases, with 15 bases spanning the gap. The length of the CDR3 is 16 residues. CDR1 is MDHEN and CDR2 is SYDVKM in the germline V gene. CDR3 protein: CASSLYGRGQENIQYF. The CDR3 DNA follows: TGTGCCAGCAGTTTATACGGCCGCGGGCAGGAAAACATTCAGTACTTC.

This clone was observed a single time. The gene calls are TRBV9 and TRBJ2-5; D is possibly TRBD1 (6 bases). V was trimmed by 0 bases and J by 2 bases, leaving 20 bases between them. Germline assignment: CDR1 SGDLS and CDR2 YYNGEE. The CDR3 consists of 18 residues. The CDR3 region is CASSVGTVVSTGQETQYF. CDR3 DNA sequence: TGTGCCAGCAGCGTAGGGACAGTGGTTTCCACAGGACAAGAGACCCAGTACTTC.

The chain links TRBV5-8 to TRBJ2-3; 7 bases align to TRBD2. Germline CDR1 reads SGHTS; CDR2 reads YDEGEE. The CDR3 runs to 15 residues. The V segment lost 4 bases and the J segment 6 bases; nucleotides outside the gene matches: 11. CDR3 region: CASSAGLGGGDTQYF. The CDR3 bases are TGTGCCAGCAGCGCCGGACTAGGCGGAGGGGATACGCAGTATTTT. Variable domain in full (rest from reference TRBV5-8 and TRBJ2-3): EAGVTQSPTHLIKTRGQQATLRCSPISGHTSVYWYQQALGLGLQFLLWYDEGEERNRGNFPPRFSGRQFPNYSSELNVNALELEDSALYLCASSAGLGGGDTQYFGPGTRLTVL.

This clone has just a few counts. The chain carries TRBV30 and TRBJ2-5; 8 nucleotides match TRBD1. J gave up 2 bases and V 5 bases, and 10 bases lay outside the gene matches. This CDR3 is 15 amino acids long. Germline CDR1 and CDR2: GTSNPN and SVGIG (reference sequence). DNA of the CDR3: TGTGCCTGGGGTAGAACAACAGGGGGTCAAGAGACCCAGTACTTC. Translating it yields CAWGRTTGGQETQYF.

Notes on this clone: Other DNA sequences of this sample code for an identical CDR3. V is TRBV30 and J is TRBJ2-5; either TRBD1 or TRBD2 may fit D (5 bases each). The germline CDR1 and CDR2 sequences are GTSNPN and SVGIG (reference sequence). V lost 0 bases to trimming and J lost 5 bases, with 10 bases between them. This CDR3 comprises 13 residues. CDR3 protein: CAWSVGGVETQYF. The DNA of the CDR3 is TGTGCCTGGAGTGTTGGGGGAGTTGAGACCCAGTACTTC.

The V gene is TRBV19, the J gene TRBJ2-1; 9 bases agree with TRBD1. J lost 2 bases, V lost 5 bases, and 4 bases had no gene match. There are 15 residues in the CDR3. Germline values: CDR1 LNHDA, CDR2 SQIVND (reference sequence). The CDR3 region has the DNA TGTGCCAGTAGTGGGACAGGGAGCCCCTACAATGAGCAGTTCTTC. It specifies CASSGTGSPYNEQFF. The full variable domain, completed using reference TRBV19 and TRBJ2-1, is DGGITQSPKYLFRKEGQNVTLSCEQNLNHDAMYWYRQDPGQGLRLIYYSQIVNDFQKGDIAEGYSVSREKKESFPLTVTSAQKNPTAFYLCASSGTGSPYNEQFFGPGTRLTVL.

The rearrangement uses TRBV7-8 and TRBJ2-3, with 13 bases matching TRBD2. The CDR3 is made up of 18 amino acids. The V segment lost 5 bases and the J segment 4 bases; nucleotides outside the gene matches: 12. The germline CDR1 and CDR2 sequences are SGHVS and FQNEAQ. The DNA of the CDR3 is TGTGCCAGCAGCCCCCGGACTAGCGGGGGAGAGGTGCCAGATACGCAGTATTTT. The encoded protein is CASSPRTSGGEVPDTQYF.

The V gene is TRBV7-2, the J gene TRBJ1-2; D is ambiguous. The CDR3 consists of 16 residues. Germline lookup yields CDR1 SGHTA and CDR2 FQGNSA. V was shortened by 1 base and J by 4 bases, with 16 bases between the two germline ends. The CDR3 DNA sequence: TGTGCCAGCAGCTTAGATGCACGGCGGCCTATCTATGGCTACACCTTC. The encoded protein is CASSLDARRPIYGYTF.

This clone was recorded once. The chain has TRBV28 and TRBJ1-5; the D is unclear. V shed 4 bases and J shed 3 bases, with 13 bases lying between them. The germline V gene encodes CDR1 MDHEN and CDR2 SYDVKM. This CDR3 has 15 amino acids. CDR3 nucleotides: TGTGCCAGCAGTTCCCTCGCTGAAGTCAATCAGCCCCAGCATTTT. Protein: CASSSLAEVNQPQHF.

Worth noting for this clone: The sample contains more than one DNA sequence encoding this CDR3. This chain joins TRBV2 and TRBJ2-5; TRBD1 might be the D (8 bases). Trimming removed 6 bases from V and 5 bases from J, with 10 bases in between. The CDR3 spans 12 residues. The germline V gene encodes CDR1 SNHLY and CDR2 FYNNEI. The CDR3 region is CASRQGGETQYF. The CDR3 nucleotides are TGTGCCAGCAGACAGGGGGGGGAGACCCAGTACTTC.

The chain combines TRBV4-3 with TRBJ1-6; TRBD1 agrees at 11 bases. This CDR3 contains 18 residues. The trim removed 0 bases at V and 4 bases at J, leaving 5 bases unmatched. Germline CDR1 LGHNA, CDR2 YSLEER. The CDR3, as DNA: TGCGCCAGCAGCCAAGAAAGGACAGGGGGCGCATATAATTCACCCCTCCACTTT. Translation gives CASSQERTGGAYNSPLHF.

Here the CDR3 DNA reads TGTGCCAGCAGATCCGCCGGGACTGGGTACAATGAGCAGTTCTTC. Translated, it gives CASRSAGTGYNEQFF. This chain links TRBV6-5 with TRBJ2-1; weak D call: TRBD2 (6 bases). The germline V gene encodes CDR1 MNHEY and CDR2 SVGAGI. The CDR3 contains 15 residues. The ends were cut back, 6 bases at V and 4 bases at J, with 16 bases in the middle.

This clone was counted once. The chain joins TRBV6-5 to TRBJ2-5; a weak D match, TRBD2 (6 bases). Germline CDR1 and CDR2: MNHEY and SVGAGI. This CDR3 has 15 residues. V was pared by 3 bases and J by 4 bases, with 15 bases between. The CDR3 reads CASSYGRRGGETQYF. In DNA, the CDR3 is TGTGCCAGCAGTTATGGTCGGCGGGGTGGAGAGACCCAGTACTTC.

The rearrangement links TRBV5-1 to TRBJ2-7, with D possibly matching TRBD2 (6 bases). In germline, CDR1 is SGHRS, CDR2 YFSETQ. The CDR3 covers 15 residues. Trimming took 0 bases from V and 8 from J, leaving 18 bases between them. Here the CDR3 DNA reads TGCGCCAGCAGCTTGGGGGCGATCGGGGGTGATCAGCAGTACTTC. Translation: CASSLGAIGGDQQYF.

This chain connects TRBV6-5 to TRBJ1-6, with 9 bases matching TRBD1. The CDR3 covers 14 residues. Looked up from germline, CDR1 is MNHEY and CDR2 is SVGAGI. V shed 2 bases and J 9 bases; nucleotides not matched to a gene: 2. The CDR3 reads CASSYRDRVSPLHF. Written as DNA, the CDR3 is TGTGCCAGCAGTTACCGGGACAGGGTTTCACCCCTCCACTTT.

The rearrangement joins TRBV11-3 to TRBJ1-1; D unresolved. This CDR3 has 13 amino acids. Per germline, CDR1 SGHNT and CDR2 YENEEA. Trimming cost V 3 bases and J 5 bases, with 10 bases left between them. CDR3: CASSFTPSTEAFF. In DNA form, the CDR3 reads TGTGCCAGCAGCTTCACACCCAGTACTGAAGCTTTCTTT.

The chain links TRBV10-2 to TRBJ1-5; D is possibly TRBD1 (5 bases). The CDR3 totals 14 residues. Germline CDR1 and CDR2: WSHSY and SAAADI. V shed 4 bases and J shed 6 bases, with 13 bases lying between them. The chain's CDR3 is CASSGGQGGQPQHF. CDR3 in DNA: TGCGCCAGCAGTGGAGGGCAGGGAGGTCAGCCCCAGCATTTT.

The gene calls are TRBV10-1 and TRBJ2-7, with 11 bases matching TRBD2. This CDR3 is built from 15 residues. Germline assignment: CDR1 WNHNN and CDR2 SYGVQD (reference sequence). With V trimmed by 3 bases and J by 6 bases, 7 bases remained unmatched. The CDR3 sequence: CASSELAGALSEQYF. The CDR3 DNA follows: TGCGCCAGCAGTGAACTAGCGGGAGCCCTCTCCGAGCAGTACTTC.

The CDR3 region has the DNA TGTGCCAGCAGCTCCGACGGGACTAGGAGCACAGATACGCAGTATTTT. It encodes CASSSDGTRSTDTQYF. This chain joins TRBV5-4 and TRBJ2-3; TRBD2 aligns across 8 bases. The CDR3 is made up of 16 amino acids. Germline CDR1 reads SGHNT; CDR2 reads YYREEE (reference sequence). V shed 3 bases and J 0 bases; nucleotides not matched to a gene: 6. Based on the CDR3 plus reference TRBV5-4 and TRBJ2-3, the full variable domain is ETGVTQSPTHLIKTRGQQVTLRCSSQSGHNTVSWYQQALGQGPQFIFQYYREEENGRGNFPPRFSGLQFPNYSSELNVNALELDDSALYLCASSSDGTRSTDTQYFGPGTRLTVL.